This T cell receptor beta chain was recovered during a study of identical twins. Study observations and caveats: Cord blood beta clonotypes present at high abundance carried fewer insertions; no such pattern appeared in memory repertoires.

With 2 bases clipped from V and 2 bases from J, the junction kept 5 bases outside the gene matches. Germline V gene lookup returns CDR1 SGHRS and CDR2 YFSETQ. CDR3 length equals 16 residues. In TCRdb, the 5' RACE reads were re-called with MiXCR into one record per CDR3 protein. The top ten hold more than 0.4% of the sample, which has about 530,000 distinct CDR3 sequences, over 12% seen once. On this clonotype itself: The antigen is not known.

The same sample was also studied in work on yellow fever vaccine responses in identical twins. This second study notes: Twins reportedly had a vaccine T cell response that seemed partly convergent, partly personalized.

The sample was CD4+ T cells sorted from blood. The clonotype was recovered from a woman aged 18 to 35 in good health. The chain combines TRBV5-1 with TRBJ2-5; the match to TRBD2 covers 11 bases. CDR3 DNA: TGCGCCAGCAGCTTTGCCGGGACTAGCGGACAAGAGACCCAGTACTTC. Translation gives CASSFAGTSGQETQYF. The full variable domain, in which reference TRBV5-1 and TRBJ2-5 provide the parts outside the CDR3, is KAGVTQTPRYLIKTRGQQVTLSCSPISGHRSVSWYQQTPGQGLQFLFEYFSETQRNKGNFPGRFSGRQFSNSRSEMNVSTLELGDSALYLCASSFAGTSGQETQYFGPGTRLLVL.